This T cell receptor (beta chain) was profiled in a study of T cell responses to AZD1222 COVID-19 vaccine. About the study: Second-dose recipients at about 4 or about 12 weeks were treated as one pooled group.

In regard to this clone: Antigen specificity is unknown.

Whole-study results and caveats: At study baseline, merely more than 5 AZD1222 recipients were seropositive. Reportedly, close to half of spike-specific TCRs are directed against unmutated variant regions. The breadth and depth of Spike-specific TCRs increased once two AZD1222 doses had been given.

The data were produced by immunoSEQ multiplex PCR, yet TCRdb's version contains in-frame clones alone and is incomplete. In the table there are more than 95,000 clones, 80% to 90% of which are singletons. Sequencing was performed on peripheral blood, taken on day 0 of AZD1222 vaccination. The clonotype originates from an adult in good health.

CDR3 nucleotides: TGCAGCGTTGCGACTAGTTCCCGCTACGAGCAGTACTTC. Translation: CSVATSSRYEQYF. V gene TRBV29-1 combines with J gene TRBJ2-7, with D perhaps matching TRBD2 (6 bases). Germline V CDR1 and CDR2: SQVTM, ANQGSEA. Trimming stripped 4 bases from V and 3 bases from J, with 13 bases between. This CDR3 is built from 13 residues.